Each of the 31 T cell receptor beta chains below was sequenced from the same sample in a study of Graves' ophthalmopathy and Graves' hyperthyroidism. Amplifying from RNA transcripts, the study obtained TCR beta CDR3 regions. Following a first-round RT-PCR that used HTBI primers, a second-round multiplex PCR was carried out. TCRdb reprocessed the multiplex PCR reads with MiXCR, giving one entry per CDR3 protein. The table has 900,000 to 1,200,000 distinct CDR3 sequences, less than 45% seen once. Source material: peripheral blood or thyroid tissue (not recorded which). The receptors here all came from an adult man with Graves' hyperthyroidism.

The genes are TRBV7-2 and TRBJ2-5; a weak D match, TRBD1 (6 bases). CDR3 length: 15 amino acids. CDR1 and CDR2 from the germline V gene are SGHTA and FQGNSA. V was cut by 8 bases and J by 1 base, with 17 bases left in between. This chain's CDR3 is CASGFMGASQETQYF. As DNA, the CDR3 is TGTGCCAGCGGGTTTATGGGGGCGTCCCAAGAGACCCAGTACTTC.

The V and J genes are TRBV10-2 and TRBJ2-7; D might be TRBD1 (5 bases). This CDR3 has 15 residues. Trimming left V 4 bases short and J 7 bases short, with 20 bases between. CDR1 and CDR2 from the germline V gene are WSHSY and SAAADI. The CDR3 DNA is TGCGCCAGCAGTGCCCCCGAGACAGCCGCCTGGGAGCAGTACTTC. This codes for CASSAPETAAWEQYF.

This clonotype showed up many times. CDR3 in amino acids: CASSLEGSNYGYTF. The DNA of the CDR3 is TGTGCCAGCAGCTTAGAGGGTAGCAACTATGGCTACACCTTC. The V call is TRBV7-6, the J call TRBJ1-2; D not resolved. CDR3 length equals 14 residues. V was clipped by 1 base and J by 2 bases, with 8 bases between them. CDR1 is SGHVS and CDR2 is FNYEAQ in the germline V gene.

This clonotype showed up many times. J is TRBJ1-2 and V is TRBV7-9, with unresolved D. Germline values: CDR1 SEHNR, CDR2 FQNEAQ (reference sequence). The germline V and J ends were trimmed by 2 bases and 6 bases, with 7 bases remaining between them. The CDR3 extends over 12 amino acids. The CDR3 coding sequence is TGTGCCAGCAGCTTACGGAGCGATGGCTACACCTTC. This encodes CASSLRSDGYTF. Looking up the rest from reference TRBV7-9 and TRBJ1-2 gives the full variable domain: DTGVSQNPRHKITKRGQNVTFRCDPISEHNRLYWYRQTLGQGPEFLTYFQNEAQLEKSRLLSDRFSAERPKGSFSTLEIQRTEQGDSAMYLCASSLRSDGYTFGSGTRLTVV.

This clonotype came up a few times. V and J are TRBV12-3 or TRBV12-4 and TRBJ1-1; 7 bases fit TRBD1. The V segment lost 6 bases and the J segment 5 bases; nucleotides outside the gene matches: 12. The CDR3 sequence is 15 residues long. CDR3 DNA: TGTGCCAGCAGCCCATCTCCGGGACAGTCGACTGAAGCTTTCTTT. This sequence encodes CASSPSPGQSTEAFF.

This chain connects TRBV7-2 to TRBJ2-5; D is uncertain. Germline V gene sequence: CDR1 SGHTA, CDR2 FQGNSA. The CDR3 sequence is 13 residues long. V shed 5 bases and J shed 9 bases, with 16 bases lying between them. CDR3 amino acids: CASSRLPNQPQYF. CDR3 coding DNA: TGTGCCAGCAGCCGACTGCCTAATCAGCCCCAGTACTTC.

This clonotype was seen ten or more times. The rearrangement uses TRBV7-2 and TRBJ1-4; 9 bases map to TRBD1. Germline values: CDR1 SGHTA, CDR2 FQGNSA. CDR3 length: 15 residues. Losses at the gene ends were 1 base for V and 11 bases for J; bases not matched to a gene: 8. This chain's CDR3 is CASSLVLGQGEKLFF. The CDR3 coding sequence is TGTGCCAGCAGCTTAGTTTTGGGACAGGGCGAGAAACTGTTTTTT.

This clonotype was seen many times. The V and J genes are TRBV20-1 and TRBJ2-7; 14 positions agree with TRBD2. The CDR3 has 16 residues. In germline, CDR1 is DFQATT, CDR2 SNEGSKA (reference sequence). Trimming removed 0 bases from V and 7 bases from J; junction bases left unmatched: 8. CDR3 sequence (DNA): TGCAGTGCTAGAGACCCCTCGACTAGCGGGGGGGCGGAGCAGTACTTC. It specifies CSARDPSTSGGAEQYF.

This clonotype was observed many times. V gene TRBV7-9 combines with J gene TRBJ1-2, with a possible D match to TRBD1 (6 bases). Trimming stripped 0 bases from V and 7 bases from J, with 9 bases between. CDR3 length equals 13 residues. Germline assignment: CDR1 SEHNR and CDR2 FQNEAQ (reference sequence). The DNA for the CDR3 is TGTGCCAGCAGCTTAGCGTCGGGGGCTGGCTACACCTTC. Residues: CASSLASGAGYTF.

This chain joins TRBV7-2 and TRBJ1-5; 7 positions agree with TRBD1. Germline loops: CDR1 SGHTA, CDR2 FQGNSA. J gave up 6 bases and V 5 bases, and 10 bases lay outside the gene matches. CDR3 length: 15 residues. The CDR3 coding sequence is TGTGCCAGCAGCCCACAGACAGGGCCTGCTCAGCCCCAGCATTTT. It yields the protein CASSPQTGPAQPQHF.

This clonotype was seen ten or more times. This sequence joins TRBV2 and TRBJ1-5; 7 bases match TRBD1. The CDR3 contains 14 residues. CDR1 is SNHLY, CDR2 FYNNEI, per germline. After removal of 7 bases from V and 4 bases from J, the junction contained 7 bases not matched to a gene. The CDR3: CASMFEGQNQPQHF. DNA of the CDR3: TGTGCCAGCATGTTTGAGGGACAGAATCAGCCCCAGCATTTT.

The chain has TRBV9 and TRBJ2-2; TRBD2 might be the D (6 bases). CDR3 length: 15 amino acids. Germline V lookup: CDR1 SGDLS, CDR2 YYNGEE. V lost 4 bases to trimming and J lost 1 base, with 11 bases between them. The CDR3 sequence: CASSPGGMNTGELFF. CDR3 nucleotide sequence: TGTGCCAGCAGCCCCGGAGGGATGAACACCGGGGAGCTGTTTTTT.

The sample holds a few counts of this clonotype. The chain joins TRBV7-8 to TRBJ1-5; 7 positions agree with TRBD1. The CDR3 is 19 residues long. CDR1 SGHVS and CDR2 FQNEAQ come from the germline V gene. V shed 2 bases and J 1 base; nucleotides not matched to a gene: 14. CDR3 in amino acids: CASSLYEGGDGKSNQPQHF. The CDR3 DNA reads as TGTGCCAGCAGCTTATACGAAGGGGGCGACGGAAAAAGCAATCAGCCCCAGCATTTT.

The V gene is TRBV20-1, the J gene TRBJ2-1, with 9 nucleotides matching TRBD1. V lost 5 bases to trimming and J lost 8 bases; unmatched junction nucleotides: 7. CDR3 length: 13 amino acids. CDR1 and CDR2 (germline): DFQATT, SNEGSKA (reference sequence). The DNA for the CDR3 is TGCAGTGCTGTCCGGGACAGGGCGGATGAGCAGTTCTTC. This gives the protein CSAVRDRADEQFF.

Written as DNA, the CDR3 is TGTGCCAGCAGCTTTGACGGGGCAGGGAGCAATCAGCCCCAGCATTTT. Protein: CASSFDGAGSNQPQHF. The chain links TRBV5-6 to TRBJ1-5; D is perhaps TRBD1 (5 bases). The CDR3 has 16 residues. Between the trimmed V and J ends, which lost 2 bases and 1 base, there was a span of 13 bases. Germline V gene data show CDR1 as SGHDT and CDR2 as YYEEEE.

This clonotype was picked up a small number of times. The rearrangement uses TRBV19 and TRBJ2-7, with 7 bases that match TRBD1. The CDR3 has 18 residues. Germline V CDR1 and CDR2: LNHDA, SQIVND (reference sequence). V dropped 3 bases and J dropped 2; count of bases not matched to a gene: 16. CDR3 bases: TGTGCCAGTAGTATGAGGGGACCGGGACAGCGGAAGACCTACGAGCAGTACTTC. Translating it yields CASSMRGPGQRKTYEQYF.

In DNA, the CDR3 is TGCAGCGTCCATACGCAGAGCGTGAACACTGAAGCTTTCTTT. Its protein product is CSVHTQSVNTEAFF. V gene TRBV29-1 combines with J gene TRBJ1-1; D gene ambiguous. Trimming cost V 6 bases and J 0 bases, with 14 bases left between them. CDR3 length: 14 residues. CDR1 and CDR2 from the germline V gene are SQVTM and ANQGSEA.

This rearrangement joins TRBV20-1 to TRBJ1-2; D is uncertain. The CDR3 extends over 17 amino acids. V dropped 0 bases and J dropped 5 bases, with 22 bases sitting between them. The V gene's germline CDR1 is DFQATT and CDR2 SNEGSKA (reference sequence). CDR3 region: CSARDLARIASGYGYTF. The CDR3, as DNA: TGCAGTGCTAGAGATCTAGCCAGGATTGCCTCTGGTTATGGCTACACCTTC.

This sequence joins TRBV7-6 and TRBJ2-7; 7 positions match TRBD2. Germline assignment: CDR1 SGHVS and CDR2 FNYEAQ. V lost 0 bases to trimming and J lost 3 bases; unmatched junction nucleotides: 5. The CDR3 covers 15 residues. The CDR3 loop reads CASSLARAGVYEQYF. DNA of the CDR3: TGTGCCAGCAGCTTAGCCCGGGCGGGAGTCTACGAGCAGTACTTC.

This clonotype came up a few times. The chain employs TRBV7-2 and TRBJ2-6; D not certain. Between the trimmed V and J ends, which lost 1 base and 0 bases, there was a span of 7 bases. CDR3 length: 16 residues. Germline values: CDR1 SGHTA, CDR2 FQGNSA. The CDR3 region has the DNA TGTGCCAGCAGCTTAGGAAGACACTCTGGGGCCAACGTCCTGACTTTC. Translated: CASSLGRHSGANVLTF.

The chain links TRBV29-1 to TRBJ1-2; tentatively, D is TRBD1 (5 bases). The germline CDR1 and CDR2 sequences are SQVTM and ANQGSEA. V was pared by 3 bases and J by 6 bases, with 17 bases between. The CDR3 length is 14 residues. The CDR3 DNA follows: TGCAGCGTTGATCCAGGGCCTGAGGAGAATGGCTACACCTTC. Its protein product is CSVDPGPEENGYTF.

This clonotype was observed at least ten times. The rearrangement links TRBV7-9 to TRBJ2-6; either TRBD1 or TRBD2 may fit D (6 bases each). V dropped 4 bases and J dropped 2 bases, with 9 bases sitting between them. CDR3 length equals 15 residues. Germline CDR1 and CDR2: SEHNR and FQNEAQ (reference sequence). As DNA, the CDR3 is TGTGCCAGCAGCTGGAGGGGGGCTGGGGCCAACGTCCTGACTTTC. Its translation is CASSWRGAGANVLTF.

The sample holds a few counts of this clonotype. The gene calls are TRBV12-3 or TRBV12-4 and TRBJ1-1; 7 nucleotides align to TRBD1. V was pared by 4 bases and J by 5 bases, with 7 bases of the junction left unmatched. The CDR3 totals 14 residues. CDR3 protein: CASSWDSTRTEAFF. CDR3 DNA: TGTGCCAGCAGTTGGGACAGCACTCGGACTGAAGCTTTCTTT.

The chain couples TRBV20-1 to TRBJ1-4; 7 bases line up with TRBD1. The germline gives CDR1 DFQATT, CDR2 SNEGSKA (reference sequence). The CDR3 is made up of 14 amino acids. The V segment lost 4 bases and the J segment 3 bases; nucleotides outside the gene matches: 5. CDR3 DNA sequence: TGCAGTGCTAAAAAACAGGGGTCTAATGAAAAACTGTTTTTT. It codes for CSAKKQGSNEKLFF.

This clonotype was recorded many times. The rearrangement uses TRBV15 and TRBJ2-6; D is unresolved. The CDR3 has 15 residues. Germline lookup yields CDR1 LNHNV and CDR2 YYDKDF (reference sequence). The V end lost 5 bases, the J end lost 1 base, and 9 bases lay between the germline ends. CDR3 sequence reads: CATSRPASGANVLTF. The CDR3 DNA follows: TGTGCCACCAGCCGACCCGCGTCTGGGGCCAACGTCCTGACTTTC. Drawing the rest from reference TRBV15 and TRBJ2-6, the complete variable domain is DAMVIQNPRYQVTQFGKPVTLSCSQTLNHNVMYWYQQKSSQAPKLLFHYYDKDFNNEADTPDNFQSRRPNTSFCFLDIRSPGLGDTAMYLCATSRPASGANVLTFGAGSRLTVL.

The chain carries TRBV5-1 and TRBJ2-6; D is possibly TRBD2 (5 bases). V lost 2 bases and J 0 bases, leaving 9 bases between the germline ends. Germline-derived CDR1 and CDR2 are SGHRS and YFSETQ. The CDR3 runs 16 residues. The CDR3 coding sequence is TGCGCCAGCAGCTTTGGCGACTACTCTGGGGCCAACGTCCTGACTTTC. It translates to CASSFGDYSGANVLTF.

This clonotype was recorded many times. The chain links TRBV6-5 to TRBJ2-5, with a tentative D call TRBD1 (6 bases). V lost 6 bases to trimming and J lost 1 base, with 12 bases between them. Germline-derived CDR1 and CDR2 are MNHEY and SVGAGI. CDR3 size: 14 residues. The DNA for the CDR3 is TGTGCCAGCAGCTCTGACAGGAGCCAAGAGACCCAGTACTTC. Translating gives CASSSDRSQETQYF.

This clonotype was picked up many times. This sequence joins TRBV14 and TRBJ2-2; 7 bases agree with TRBD2. Looked up from germline, CDR1 is SGHDN and CDR2 is FVKESK. The CDR3 length is 14 residues. Trimming took 3 bases from V and 4 from J; bases not matched to a gene: 2. The CDR3 DNA follows: TGTGCCAGCAGCCAGGGACTACTCACCGGGGAGCTGTTTTTT. Protein product: CASSQGLLTGELFF.

The V call is TRBV7-9, the J call TRBJ2-2; tentatively, D is TRBD1 (6 bases). Trimming stripped 3 bases from V and 0 bases from J, with 8 bases between. Germline V gene sequence: CDR1 SEHNR, CDR2 FQNEAQ (reference sequence). This CDR3 is 15 amino acids long. The CDR3 nucleotides read TGTGCCAGCAGCTTTTGGGACACGAACACCGGGGAGCTGTTTTTT. Protein sequence: CASSFWDTNTGELFF.

J is TRBJ1-1 and V is TRBV20-1; D might be TRBD1 (6 bases). Germline loops: CDR1 DFQATT, CDR2 SNEGSKA (reference sequence). V was pared by 3 bases and J by 3 bases, with 11 bases between. This CDR3 has 13 residues. This CDR3 is CSASAGGYTEAFF. Here the CDR3 DNA reads TGCAGTGCTAGTGCCGGGGGCTACACTGAAGCTTTCTTT.

The chain links TRBV10-3 to TRBJ2-7, with TRBD1 matching 7 bases. The CDR3 extends over 12 amino acids. With V trimmed by 10 bases and J by 2 bases, 5 bases remained unmatched. The germline V gene encodes CDR1 ENHRY and CDR2 SYGVKD. This CDR3 is CATATGTYEQYF. The CDR3 DNA reads as TGTGCCACGGCGACAGGGACCTACGAGCAGTACTTC.